This T cell receptor beta chain was captured in a study of glioma-infiltrating T cells. Trimming pared 4 bases from V and 1 base from J, leaving 11 bases between. There are 14 residues in the CDR3. Per the germline V gene, CDR1 is SNHLY and CDR2 is FYNNEI. The iRepertoire nested amplicon-rescue multiplex PCR amplified TCR alpha and beta CDR3s from RNA. TCRdb re-called the multiplex PCR reads through MiXCR, storing one row per CDR3 protein. The sample includes some 150,000 distinct CDR3 sequences, around 40% seen only once; the top ten take around a fifth. Source material: glioma tissue, nonneoplastic brain tissue, or PBMCs (not recorded which). The source of this sequence is a human donor with low-grade glioma or glioblastoma, undergoing nonglioma brain surgery, or in good health (not recorded which). The chain recombines TRBV2 with TRBJ2-7; no reliable D call. Written as DNA, the CDR3 is TGTGCCAGCAGTGGTCTGGTAAAGTCCTACGAGCAGTACTTC. Protein sequence: CASSGLVKSYEQYF.